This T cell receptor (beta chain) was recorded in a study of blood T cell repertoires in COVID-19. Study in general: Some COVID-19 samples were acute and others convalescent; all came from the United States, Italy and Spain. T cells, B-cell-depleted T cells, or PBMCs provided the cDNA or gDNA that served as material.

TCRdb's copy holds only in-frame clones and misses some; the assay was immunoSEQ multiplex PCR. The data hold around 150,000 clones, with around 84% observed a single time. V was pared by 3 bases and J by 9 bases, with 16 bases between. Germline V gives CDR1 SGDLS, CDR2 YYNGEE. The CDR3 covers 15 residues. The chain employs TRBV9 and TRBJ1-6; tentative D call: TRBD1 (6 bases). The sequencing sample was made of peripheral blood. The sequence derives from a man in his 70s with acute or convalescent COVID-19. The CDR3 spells CASSGGGQGASPLHF. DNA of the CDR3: TGTGCCAGCAGCGGAGGGGGACAAGGGGCTTCACCCCTCCACTTT.